What follows is one T cell receptor (beta chain) and its context. The source of the sample is a study of blood T cell repertoires in COVID-19. In the study overall: Specimens from acute and convalescent COVID-19 originated in the United States, Italy and Spain.

The table came from immunoSEQ multiplex PCR; TCRdb's copy has only in-frame clones and leaves some out. Seen here are about 300,000 clones, roughly 86% observed once, and the top ten hold less than 3%. V lost 0 bases to trimming and J lost 3 bases, with 18 bases between them. There are 17 residues in the CDR3. CDR1 and CDR2 (germline): SGHRS, YFSETQ. The clonotype comes from a woman between 18 and 29 years old who had recovered from COVID-19. What was sequenced was PBMCs or T cells enriched from blood (not recorded which). This rearrangement joins TRBV5-1 to TRBJ2-5; no reliable D call. The CDR3 loop reads CASSLVVPASVKETQYF. The DNA for the CDR3 is TGCGCCAGCAGCTTGGTTGTCCCTGCTTCGGTGAAAGAGACCCAGTACTTC.